Presented here are 25 T cell receptor beta chains from one specimen sequenced in a study of blood T cell repertoires in COVID-19. TCRdb's table, derived via immunoSEQ multiplex PCR, lists solely in-frame clones and lacks some. The repertoire has just over 650,000 clones, approximately 90% of them found once; the top ten carry about 0.24%. The specimen was peripheral blood. The receptors were gathered from a woman aged 18 to 35 with acute or convalescent COVID-19.

The gene calls are TRBV5-1 and TRBJ1-1; D possibly corresponds to TRBD1 (5 bases). Germline V CDR1 and CDR2: SGHRS, YFSETQ. V was pared by 4 bases and J by 3 bases, with 16 bases between. This CDR3 has 15 amino acids. The CDR3 bases are TGCGCCAGCAGCCCCGGGTGGGGAGGGGACACTGAAGCTTTCTTT. Translated: CASSPGWGGDTEAFF.

This clone has only a few counts. The chain combines TRBV7-9 with TRBJ1-1; D is uncertain. V shed 4 bases and J shed 1 base, with 10 bases lying between them. Germline V gene sequence: CDR1 SEHNR, CDR2 FQNEAQ (reference sequence). CDR3 length equals 14 residues. The CDR3: CASSSGVGNTEAFF. The CDR3 region has the DNA TGTGCCAGCAGCTCCGGGGTTGGGAACACTGAAGCTTTCTTT.

This rearrangement joins TRBV5-1 to TRBJ1-2, with TRBD1 matching 8 bases. The J segment lost 6 bases and the V segment lost 3 bases, leaving 4 bases of the junction unmatched. Looked up from germline, CDR1 is SGHRS and CDR2 is YFSETQ. The CDR3 has 13 amino acids. CDR3 DNA sequence: TGCGCCAGCAGCTCAGGACAGGGCCATGGCTACACCTTC. It translates to CASSSGQGHGYTF.

The genes are TRBV28 and TRBJ1-2; 7 positions match TRBD1. The CDR3 extends over 15 amino acids. CDR1 is MDHEN and CDR2 is SYDVKM in the germline V gene. V shed 2 bases, J shed 4 bases, and the junction held 7 bases outside the gene matches. The CDR3 coding sequence is TGTGCCAGCAGTTTAAACCAGGGGGGAATCTATGGCTACACCTTC. Translated: CASSLNQGGIYGYTF.

The genes are TRBV9 and TRBJ1-6; tentatively, D is TRBD1 (6 bases). Trimming took off 1 base at V and 7 bases at J, with 12 bases between the two ends. The CDR3 spans 15 residues. Germline-derived CDR1 and CDR2 are SGDLS and YYNGEE. The DNA of the CDR3 is TGTGCCAGCAGCGTACAGGGGTCGACGAATTCACCCCTCCACTTT. This sequence encodes CASSVQGSTNSPLHF.

V gene TRBV5-1 combines with J gene TRBJ2-7; TRBD1 might be the D (6 bases). In germline, CDR1 is SGHRS, CDR2 YFSETQ. Trimming took 4 bases from V and 5 from J, leaving 13 bases between them. The CDR3 sequence is 13 residues long. CDR3 nucleotide sequence: TGCGCCAGCAGCCCTGCAGGGGTGGACGAGCAGTACTTC. Its translation: CASSPAGVDEQYF.

This rearrangement joins TRBV10-1 to TRBJ1-4; 7 bases fit TRBD1. V trimming: 11 bases; J trimming: 7 bases; junction bases outside the gene matches: 7. The CDR3 spans 12 residues. Germline loops: CDR1 WNHNN, CDR2 SYGVQD (reference sequence). The CDR3 reads CAANRGCEKLFF. In DNA, the CDR3 is TGCGCCGCTAACAGGGGCTGTGAAAAACTGTTTTTT.

Of note for this clone: Other nucleotide sequences from this sample produce the same CDR3. The chain links TRBV12-5 to TRBJ1-1; a possible D gene is TRBD1 (5 bases). The V gene's germline CDR1 is LGHNT and CDR2 FRNRAP. The CDR3 extends over 13 amino acids. V shed 3 bases and J shed 5 bases, with 10 bases lying between them. In DNA, the CDR3 is TGTGCTAGTGGTTTTGGGGGGGGGACTGAAGCTTTCTTT. This codes for CASGFGGGTEAFF.

The V gene is TRBV13, the J gene TRBJ2-3; D not certain. The V gene's germline CDR1 is PRHDT and CDR2 FYEKMQ (reference sequence). The CDR3 loop spans 15 amino acids. V lost 5 bases to trimming and J lost 2 bases, with 14 bases between them. The CDR3 coding sequence is TGTGCCAGCAGCCCTACGCCGTTCCTCACAGATACGCAGTATTTT. As protein: CASSPTPFLTDTQYF.

This clone was counted once. The chain has TRBV5-1 and TRBJ1-1; possibly TRBD1 for D (5 bases). This CDR3 has 14 residues. Trimming removed 0 bases from V and 3 bases from J, with 9 bases in between. CDR1 and CDR2 from the germline V gene are SGHRS and YFSETQ. CDR3 sequence: CASSLGQIYTEAFF. CDR3 sequence (DNA): TGCGCCAGCAGCTTGGGACAGATCTACACTGAAGCTTTCTTT.

V and J are TRBV21-1 and TRBJ2-7; the table assigns TRBD1, which was not confirmed against the DNA. TRBV21-1 is a recognized pseudogene. CDR3 length equals 12 residues. The CDR3, as DNA: TGTGCCACCGAAGGACAATTTCGCGAGCAGTACTTC. Translating gives CATEGQFREQYF.

CDR3 coding DNA: TGTGCCAGCAGCGCCCCCGGGACAGGGAACACTGAAGCTTTCTTT. It codes for CASSAPGTGNTEAFF. The rearrangement links TRBV9 to TRBJ1-1; 8 nucleotides match TRBD1. Germline CDR1 and CDR2: SGDLS and YYNGEE. J was trimmed by 1 base and V by 3 bases; bases with no gene match: 5. The CDR3 is 15 residues long.

V and J are TRBV14 and TRBJ2-5; D possibly corresponds to TRBD1 (6 bases). The CDR3 has 16 amino acids. The germline V gene has CDR1 SGHDN and CDR2 FVKESK. The germline V and J ends were trimmed by 1 base and 2 bases, with 14 bases remaining between them. Written as DNA, the CDR3 is TGTGCCAGCAGCCAAGGGAGTTGGACAGCTCAAGAGACCCAGTACTTC. It is translated as CASSQGSWTAQETQYF.

The chain joins TRBV12-3 or TRBV12-4 to TRBJ1-1; 7 bases map to TRBD1. The CDR3 has 13 residues. V gave up 6 bases and J gave up 7 bases; unmatched junction bases: 8. CDR3 loop: CASSQTGSGEAFF. CDR3 nucleotides: TGTGCCAGCAGCCAGACAGGGAGCGGTGAAGCTTTCTTT.

In its sample, this clone was seen once. V usage is TRBV10-3 and J usage is TRBJ1-4, with 10 bases aligning to TRBD1. V shed 6 bases and J 6 bases; nucleotides not matched to a gene: 4. This CDR3 contains 14 residues. CDR1 is ENHRY and CDR2 is SYGVKD in the germline V gene. DNA of the CDR3: TGTGCCATCAGCCCGGACAGGGGGGATGAAAAACTGTTTTTT. This gives the protein CAISPDRGDEKLFF.

V usage is TRBV11-2 and J usage is TRBJ1-2; 9 nucleotides agree with TRBD1. This CDR3 contains 13 residues. With 1 base clipped from V and 8 bases from J, the junction kept 2 bases outside the gene matches. Germline V lookup: CDR1 SGHAT, CDR2 FQNNGV. CDR3 amino acids: CASSLGDREGYTF. The CDR3 nucleotides are TGTGCCAGCAGCTTAGGGGACAGGGAAGGCTACACCTTC.

This chain uses TRBV4-1 with TRBJ2-7; TRBD2 might be the D (6 bases). The CDR3 runs to 14 residues. The V and J ends lost 4 bases and 4 bases respectively, with 14 bases between them. CDR1 is MGHRA, CDR2 YSYEKL, per germline. The CDR3 here is CASSLRDWEYEQYF. The CDR3 DNA reads as TGCGCCAGCAGCCTCCGGGACTGGGAGTACGAGCAGTACTTC.

The rearrangement uses TRBV11-2 and TRBJ1-1, with 9 nucleotides matching TRBD1. The CDR3 contains 14 residues. V lost 4 bases, J lost 5 bases, and 5 bases stayed unmatched. CDR1 and CDR2 (germline): SGHAT, FQNNGV. CDR3 sequence reads: CASSSQTGGTEAFF. CDR3 sequence (DNA): TGTGCCAGCAGCTCACAGACAGGGGGAACTGAAGCTTTCTTT.

Remarks on this clone: The junction differs from germline at one of its ends, possibly a read error. The V call is TRBV19, the J call TRBJ1-4; unclear D gene. Germline assignment: CDR1 LNHDA and CDR2 SQIVND (reference sequence). The CDR3 sequence is 16 residues long. The CDR3 spells CASRLITKNQNGKLFF. The CDR3 nucleotides read TGTGCCAGTAGATTGATAACAAAAAATCAAAATGGAAAACTGTTTTTT.

The chain is built from TRBV19 and TRBJ2-3, with 8 positions matching TRBD1. Germline V gene lookup returns CDR1 LNHDA and CDR2 SQIVND (reference sequence). The junction had 24 bases not matched to a gene; V was cut back by 5 bases and J by 8 bases. The CDR3 loop spans 19 amino acids. The DNA for the CDR3 is TGTGCCAGTAGTTACCATGGGGACAGGTTGGGTACAGAAAGGGCTACGCAGTATTTT. Translation gives CASSYHGDRLGTERATQYF. Supplemented by reference TRBV19 and TRBJ2-3, the full variable domain reads DGGITQSPKYLFRKEGQNVTLSCEQNLNHDAMYWYRQDPGQGLRLIYYSQIVNDFQKGDIAEGYSVSREKKESFPLTVTSAQKNPTAFYLCASSYHGDRLGTERATQYFGPGTRLTVL.

This chain uses TRBV19 with TRBJ1-6; D unresolved. Per germline, CDR1 LNHDA and CDR2 SQIVND (reference sequence). The V gene lost 7 bases and the J gene lost 10 bases, with 11 bases spanning the gap. The CDR3 is 12 residues long. The CDR3, as DNA: TGTGCCAGTAAAGAGCGCAGATCACCCCTCCACTTT. It codes for CASKERRSPLHF.

This chain links TRBV11-3 with TRBJ2-2, with 9 bases aligning to TRBD2. This CDR3 region has 17 residues. The J segment lost 1 base and the V segment lost 5 bases, leaving 8 bases of the junction unmatched. Per germline, CDR1 SGHNT and CDR2 YENEEA. CDR3 DNA: TGTGCCAGCAGCCCCCAGTCTAGCGGGGTGAACACCGGGGAGCTGTTTTTT. Its translation: CASSPQSSGVNTGELFF.

The J gene is TRBJ2-3, the V gene TRBV30, with 11 bases identical to TRBD1. Germline values: CDR1 GTSNPN, CDR2 SVGIG (reference sequence). Trimming took 8 bases from V and 8 from J; bases not matched to a gene: 3. The CDR3 has 11 amino acids. The CDR3 region is CAGTGGGTQYF. The CDR3 region has the DNA TGTGCCGGGACAGGGGGAGGTACGCAGTATTTT.

The chain carries TRBV7-6 and TRBJ2-7, with 7 bases identical to TRBD1. The CDR3 totals 17 residues. The J segment lost 4 bases and the V segment lost 5 bases, leaving 17 bases of the junction unmatched. The V gene's germline CDR1 is SGHVS and CDR2 FNYEAQ. In DNA, the CDR3 is TGTGCCAGCAGCCCCCAAGGGACGGGGACAGTCCTTTACGAGCAGTACTTC. This codes for CASSPQGTGTVLYEQYF.

In this sample, this clone turned up once. The CDR3 sequence: CAYPQGASGAYGYTF. The CDR3 nucleotides read TGTGCCTACCCGCAGGGGGCCTCGGGGGCCTATGGCTACACCTTC. The chain recombines TRBV25-1 with TRBJ1-2, with 8 bases identical to TRBD1. V shed 11 bases and J 4 bases; nucleotides not matched to a gene: 15. This CDR3 has 15 amino acids. CDR1 is MGHDK, CDR2 SYGVNS, per germline.